The 17 T cell receptor beta chains given below trace back to one sample, sequenced in a study of T cells in Graves' hyperthyroidism and ophthalmopathy. RNA transcripts served as the template for amplifying TCR beta CDR3 regions. HTBI primers were the set used in a first-round RT-PCR of the TCR CDR3. TCRdb passed the multiplex PCR reads through MiXCR, listing each CDR3 protein once. The repertoire holds under 350,000 distinct CDR3 sequences, with less than 15% as singletons. Input material: blood. These receptors were collected from a young woman with Graves' hyperthyroidism that later progressed to Graves' ophthalmopathy.

This clonotype was detected many times. The chain carries TRBV7-9 and TRBJ1-2, with 7 nucleotides matching TRBD1. CDR3 length: 15 residues. V was clipped by 1 base and J by 4 bases; unmatched bases: 6. Germline V gene sequence: CDR1 SEHNR, CDR2 FQNEAQ (reference sequence). CDR3 amino acids: CASSLGPGGVYGYTF. CDR3 sequence (DNA): TGTGCCAGCAGCTTAGGTCCAGGGGGTGTCTATGGCTACACCTTC.

At least ten counts were recorded for this clonotype. The CDR3 loop is CASSPRGLTTGYEQYF. The DNA of the CDR3 is TGTGCCAGCAGCCCCCGGGGGCTTACGACTGGGTACGAGCAGTACTTC. The V and J genes are TRBV7-9 and TRBJ2-7; D is perhaps TRBD1 or TRBD2 (6 bases each). The V gene's germline CDR1 is SEHNR and CDR2 FQNEAQ (reference sequence). This CDR3 has 16 residues. Trimming left V 5 bases short and J 4 bases short, with 21 bases between.

The chain recombines TRBV9 with TRBJ2-5; possible D gene TRBD1, 5 bases. Trimming removed 4 bases at V and 1 base at J, with 17 bases between. Looked up from germline, CDR1 is SGDLS and CDR2 is YYNGEE. This CDR3 is built from 16 residues. DNA of the CDR3: TGTGCCAGCAGCCTAGGGGCCTCGGCCAGCCAAGAGACCCAGTACTTC. Translation gives CASSLGASASQETQYF.

The sample holds a few counts of this clonotype. The chain combines TRBV5-4 with TRBJ2-2; perhaps TRBD1 as D (5 bases). This CDR3 is 16 amino acids long. V was clipped by 0 bases and J by 3 bases, with 12 bases between them. Germline loops: CDR1 SGHNT, CDR2 YYREEE (reference sequence). The CDR3 here is CASSLAGFWDTGELFF. The DNA of the CDR3 is TGTGCCAGCAGCTTGGCAGGGTTTTGGGACACCGGGGAGCTGTTTTTT.

The chain is built from TRBV2 and TRBJ2-1; 11 bases are shared with TRBD2. The CDR3 contains 15 residues. V shed 5 bases and J 8 bases; nucleotides not matched to a gene: 8. Germline loops: CDR1 SNHLY, CDR2 FYNNEI. The CDR3 nucleotides read TGTGCCAGCAGTCCGCTAGCGGGAGGTATCTATGAGCAGTTCTTC. Its translation: CASSPLAGGIYEQFF.

The table lists this clonotype with many counts. V gene TRBV28 combines with J gene TRBJ2-3; 8 positions match TRBD1. Germline trimming cut 5 bases from V and 3 bases from J; bases unmatched to any gene: 10. CDR1 and CDR2 (germline): MDHEN, SYDVKM. The CDR3 runs 16 residues. For the CDR3, the DNA is TGTGCCAGCAGTCCTGAGACAGGGGAGGCTACAGATACGCAGTATTTT. Translated, it gives CASSPETGEATDTQYF.

This clonotype was seen only a few times. CDR3 loop: CASSPPGALIRDTQYF. The CDR3 nucleotides are TGCGCCAGCAGCCCCCCAGGAGCGCTAATTCGAGATACGCAGTATTTT. This chain links TRBV4-3 with TRBJ2-3; D is unclear. There are 16 residues in the CDR3. V shed 4 bases and J shed 5 bases, with 19 bases lying between them. CDR1 LGHNA and CDR2 YSLEER come from the germline V gene.

Many counts were recorded for this clonotype. The chain recombines TRBV18 with TRBJ2-7, with 8 bases lining up with TRBD1. V lost 3 bases to trimming and J lost 10 bases; unmatched junction nucleotides: 14. The length of the CDR3 is 15 residues. Germline assignment: CDR1 KGHSH and CDR2 LQKENI. Here the CDR3 reads CASSPSQGAPQEQYF. CDR3 DNA: TGTGCCAGCTCACCTTCTCAGGGGGCGCCCCAGGAACAGTACTTC.

The chain uses TRBV9 and TRBJ1-3; 9 bases fit TRBD1. Germline values: CDR1 SGDLS, CDR2 YYNGEE. The CDR3 spans 16 residues. Unmatched junction bases numbered 5, after V lost 4 bases and J lost 0 bases. Here the CDR3 reads CASSQDRGFSGNTIYF. DNA for the CDR3: TGTGCCAGCAGCCAGGACAGGGGTTTCTCTGGAAACACCATATATTTT.

This clonotype has at least ten counts. The chain joins TRBV14 to TRBJ1-2; no reliable D call. Germline CDR1 is SGHDN and CDR2 is FVKESK. The V end lost 0 bases, the J end lost 4 bases, and 6 bases lay between the germline ends. The CDR3 extends over 13 amino acids. This chain's CDR3 is CASSQDHSYGYTF. The CDR3 DNA reads TGTGCCAGCAGCCAAGATCACTCCTATGGCTACACCTTC.

The J gene is TRBJ1-5, the V gene TRBV20-1; the D is unclear. Trimming shortened V by 6 bases and J by 2 bases, and 11 bases separated the two germline ends. The germline V gene encodes CDR1 DFQATT and CDR2 SNEGSKA (reference sequence). The length of the CDR3 is 13 residues. The CDR3 loop reads CSAPRTGNQPQHF. In DNA form, the CDR3 reads TGCAGTGCCCCTCGCACGGGCAATCAGCCCCAGCATTTT.

This clonotype was seen repeatedly, ten times or more. V is TRBV2 and J is TRBJ1-4; possible D gene TRBD1, 5 bases. V was trimmed by 3 bases and J by 8 bases, leaving 16 bases between them. Germline CDR1 and CDR2: SNHLY and FYNNEI. CDR3 length: 15 residues. The CDR3 region has the DNA TGTGCCAGCAGTGAGGGGGGAGGGGATCGCGAAAAACTGTTTTTT. The encoded protein is CASSEGGGDREKLFF.

This clonotype was seen just once. V and J are TRBV7-9 and TRBJ1-1, with D uncertain. Germline CDR1 is SEHNR and CDR2 is FQNEAQ (reference sequence). Trimming shortened V by 3 bases and J by 7 bases, and 9 bases separated the two germline ends. The CDR3 is 12 residues long. CDR3 nucleotide sequence: TGTGCCAGCAGCTTTGTGTACAATGAAGCTTTCTTT. This codes for CASSFVYNEAFF.

The chain is built from TRBV4-3 and TRBJ1-5, with D hard to call. Per the germline V gene, CDR1 is LGHNA and CDR2 is YSLEER. This CDR3 contains 15 residues. V gave up 1 base and J gave up 6 bases, with 13 bases separating them. CDR3: CASSQGLYGVQPQHF. As DNA, the CDR3 is TGCGCCAGCAGCCAAGGACTTTATGGGGTTCAGCCCCAGCATTTT.

Many counts were recorded for this clonotype. The CDR3 spells CASRLRQGLEAFF. For the CDR3, the DNA is TGTGCCAGCAGGCTTCGCCAGGGATTGGAAGCTTTCTTT. This chain connects TRBV27 to TRBJ1-1; D perhaps matches TRBD1 (5 bases). V was clipped by 6 bases and J by 8 bases, with 16 bases between them. This CDR3 has 13 residues. Germline V gives CDR1 MNHEY, CDR2 SMNVEV (reference sequence).

The table lists this clonotype with many counts. The J gene is TRBJ2-7, the V gene TRBV28, with 14 bases that match TRBD2. CDR3 length: 16 amino acids. Germline CDR1 and CDR2: MDHEN and SYDVKM. V was pared by 5 bases and J by 5 bases, with 8 bases of the junction left unmatched. The CDR3 sequence is CASSIPGLAGVNEQYF. CDR3 nucleotides: TGTGCCAGCAGTATACCGGGACTAGCGGGAGTCAACGAGCAGTACTTC.

This clonotype was recorded at least ten times. The gene calls are TRBV20-1 and TRBJ2-7; 9 positions agree with TRBD2. V lost 1 base, J lost 3 bases, and 10 bases stayed unmatched. The CDR3 length is 16 residues. From germline, CDR1 is DFQATT and CDR2 SNEGSKA (reference sequence). The CDR3 region is CSARGASGTKNYEQYF. The CDR3 coding sequence is TGCAGTGCTAGAGGGGCTAGCGGGACGAAAAACTACGAGCAGTACTTC.